Reported below is one T cell receptor beta chain. Its antigen is not yet known. A much larger clone lies a single base off, so this may be a read error. The intended sense of this specimen's time point label: healthy volunteer bleed at 2 weeks. Total RNA was extracted from unfractionated whole blood collected in Tempus Blood RNA tubes. Four or five healthy volunteers served as TCR sequencing controls and were bled at day 0, 2 weeks and 6 weeks. Receptors were amplified or captured by RACE. Sequenced on a NextSeq 500. During library preparation, unique molecular identifiers were attached to individual cDNA molecules so that TCRs could be counted quantitatively and reproducibly. As for how the authors treated the data: The median number of TCRs per sample was 95,638, ranging from roughly 20,000 to 700,000. V, J and CDR3 annotation of the TCR reads was performed with the Decombinator software suite. For PS versus PT1 abundance plots, all samples were subsampled to the same number of TCRs (28,000). Expanded TCRs were defined as absent before sensitization and observed at least eight times at the 2-week time point. TCRdb took the public reads, trimmed them with fastp at Q25, ran MiXCR for clone calling and kept in-frame beta chains. Every CDR3 protein is listed once, alongside the most common genes and DNA of its rows. The V and J calls were determined by TCRdb, not by the authors. The sample table lists roughly 100,000 distinct CDR3 sequences, around 8.8% of them with a count of one. The leading ten clones occupy about 3.1% of the sample.

These data belong to a study of human T cells and chemical hapten exposure (dated by TCRdb to the early 2020s). In the study overall: Libraries were combined into a pool for sequencing, and differences in TCR yield between samples came mainly from small differences in library volumes within the pool. In alopecia patients, the study followed how the peripheral blood TCR repertoire changed in vivo over primary and secondary sensitization to diphenylcyclopropenone (DPC), a hapten. For every blood RNA sample, sequencing covered both the TCR alpha and TCR beta chains.

Study-wide findings and limitations: Repeated subsampling changed both the strength of the expansion versus patch-test correlation and the threshold at which that correlation became significant. The number of TCRs above 1 in 1000 frequency did not change with DPC sensitization; there was no evidence of global repertoire structure alterations.

The germline V gene gives CDR1 as MGHDK and CDR2 as SYGVNS. The CDR3 holds 14 amino acids from the cysteine to the phenylalanine. The only DNA kept is the CDR3, 42 bases in frame from the first base. The rearrangement combines TRBV25-1 with TRBJ2-7; 8 nucleotides in the junction match TRBD1. Sequenced input: whole blood. The sequence was obtained from a female donor in good health. Some clones in this sample may be carry-over from other donors' samples. The nucleotide sequence reads TGTGCCAGAAGTGGGTGGACAGGGTCGGACGAGCAGTACTTC. This gives the protein CARSGWTGSDEQYF.